A selection of T cell receptor beta chains follows, all from one sample in a study of cytomegalovirus exposure and HLA in healthy donors. This table comes from immunoSEQ multiplex PCR, and its TCRdb copy is limited to in-frame clones, with some not included. This table has tens of thousands of clones, approximately 71% appearing once. The source material was PBMCs. These receptors were taken from a man aged 40-55 years in good health and CMV-seronegative. Both conserved end residues are part of each CDR3. The order of the fields is V gene, clone size, J gene, D gene, CDR3 protein, CDR3 DNA. The D gene is left open where the match is weak. Size tells how often a clone was seen (once, few, many) or the class of an expanded clone, and some rows leave it out.

v_call: TRBV27
clone_size: .
j_call: TRBJ1-1
d_call: TRBD1
cdr3_aa: CASSLPTDDRGNTEAFF
cdr3_nt: TGTGCCAGCAGTTTACCAACAGACGACAGGGGGAACACTGAAGCTTTCTTT

v_call: TRBV18
clone_size: .
j_call: TRBJ2-7
d_call: .
cdr3_aa: CASSPRQLEQYF
cdr3_nt: TGTGCCAGCTCACCGAGGCAGCTCGAGCAGTACTTC

v_call: TRBV7-2
clone_size: .
j_call: TRBJ2-1
d_call: TRBD2
cdr3_aa: CASSLAGGDEQFF
cdr3_nt: TGTGCCAGCAGCTTAGCGGGAGGGGATGAGCAGTTCTTC

v_call: TRBV10-3
clone_size: once
j_call: TRBJ2-2
d_call: TRBD2
cdr3_aa: CAISSGTSVITGELFF
cdr3_nt: TGTGCCATCAGCTCCGGGACTAGCGTTATTACCGGGGAGCTGTTTTTT

v_call: TRBV18
clone_size: once
j_call: TRBJ1-1
d_call: .
cdr3_aa: CASSPSQGSTEAFF
cdr3_nt: TGTGCCAGCTCACCTTCCCAGGGTTCCACTGAAGCTTTCTTT

v_call: TRBV5-4
clone_size: .
j_call: TRBJ1-1
d_call: TRBD1
cdr3_aa: CASSYGTGRENTEAFF
cdr3_nt: TGTGCCAGCAGCTACGGGACAGGGAGGGAGAACACTGAAGCTTTCTTT

v_call: TRBV7-9
clone_size: .
j_call: TRBJ1-2
d_call: TRBD1
cdr3_aa: CASSLMSTGTFYGYTF
cdr3_nt: TGTGCCAGCAGCTTAATGTCGACAGGGACTTTCTATGGCTACACCTTC

v_call: TRBV13
clone_size: .
j_call: TRBJ2-5
d_call: .
cdr3_aa: CASSISGGQETQYF
cdr3_nt: TGTGCCAGCAGCATTAGTGGGGGGCAAGAGACCCAGTACTTC

v_call: TRBV13
clone_size: .
j_call: TRBJ2-7
d_call: .
cdr3_aa: CASSLSREQYF
cdr3_nt: TGTGCCAGCAGCTTATCTCGGGAGCAGTACTTC

v_call: TRBV5-6
clone_size: .
j_call: TRBJ1-1
d_call: .
cdr3_aa: CASSLVKNTEAFF
cdr3_nt: TGTGCCAGCAGCTTGGTAAAAAACACTGAAGCTTTCTTT